Each of the 21 T cell receptor beta chains below was sequenced from the same sample in a study of T cell repertoires in cytomegalovirus infection (dated by TCRdb to between 2018 and 2020). The listed sequencing device is Illumina HiSeq 1500. TCRdb's own reprocessing of the public reads used fastp at Q25 and MiXCR and kept productive beta chains. Duplicate CDR3 protein sequences are folded into a single record with the most common DNA and genes. This sample has some 150,000 distinct CDR3 sequences in its table, and about a quarter of those were observed once. The top ten clones comprise approximately 11% of the sample. The source material was PBMCs. These receptor sequences come from a human donor in good health (CMV status not recorded). Some clones in this sample may be carry-over from other donors' samples.

The table lists this clonotype with a few counts. The chain combines TRBV15 with TRBJ1-5, with TRBD1 matching 7 bases. Losses at the gene ends were 8 bases for V and 3 bases for J; bases not matched to a gene: 7. CDR3 length equals 14 residues. CDR1 and CDR2 (germline): LNHNV, YYDKDF (reference sequence). In nucleotides, the CDR3 is TGTGCCACCGGCGAACAGGGGAACAATCAGCCCCAGCATTTT. This sequence encodes CATGEQGNNQPQHF.

This clonotype has more than one count but fewer than ten. This chain uses TRBV20-1 with TRBJ1-4; D is ambiguous. The CDR3 runs 13 residues. Per the germline V gene, CDR1 is DFQATT and CDR2 is SNEGSKA (reference sequence). V was pared by 0 bases and J by 6 bases, with 8 bases between. The CDR3 nucleotides read TGCAGTGCTAGAGATCGTAAAGATGAAAAACTGTTTTTT. It specifies CSARDRKDEKLFF.

The chain is built from TRBV19 and TRBJ2-6; 8 bases fit TRBD1. Trimming cost V 5 bases and J 0 bases; bases outside gene matches: 6. The CDR3 totals 17 residues. Germline loops: CDR1 LNHDA, CDR2 SQIVND (reference sequence). This CDR3 is CASSVTGVLSGANVLTF. Here the CDR3 DNA reads TGTGCCAGTAGTGTGACAGGGGTGCTCTCTGGGGCCAACGTCCTGACTTTC.

This clonotype was detected many times. The chain couples TRBV7-2 to TRBJ2-1; 8 bases align to TRBD1. V was pared by 5 bases and J by 4 bases, with 10 bases of the junction left unmatched. Per germline, CDR1 SGHTA and CDR2 FQGNSA. There are 16 residues in the CDR3. CDR3 nucleotides: TGTGCCAGCAGCCCTGACAGGGGCAGACTTTACAATGAGCAGTTCTTC. Translation: CASSPDRGRLYNEQFF.

The chain carries TRBV12-3 or TRBV12-4 and TRBJ2-1; D assignment may be TRBD1 or TRBD2 (5 bases each). CDR3 length equals 15 residues. The V and J ends lost 5 bases and 4 bases respectively, with 15 bases between them. The CDR3 region is CASSGGRGRYNEQFF. DNA for the CDR3: TGTGCCAGCAGTGGGGGAAGGGGTCGTTACAATGAGCAGTTCTTC.

This clonotype was recorded at least ten times. V and J are TRBV7-2 and TRBJ2-7; 7 bases align to TRBD1. The ends lost 5 bases at V and 0 bases at J; junction bases unmatched: 4. Germline V gene data show CDR1 as SGHTA and CDR2 as FQGNSA. The CDR3 contains 14 residues. The CDR3 spells CASSGQGVSYEQYF. The CDR3 nucleotides are TGTGCCAGCAGCGGGCAGGGGGTCTCCTACGAGCAGTACTTC. Supplemented by reference TRBV7-2 and TRBJ2-7, the full variable domain reads GAGVSQSPSNKVTEKGKDVELRCDPISGHTALYWYRQSLGQGLEFLIYFQGNSAPDKSGLPSDRFSAERTGGSVSTLTIQRTQQEDSAVYLCASSGQGVSYEQYFGPGTRLTVT.

This clonotype is large within its sample. This chain links TRBV28 with TRBJ2-3; TRBD1 matches 8 bases. From germline, CDR1 is MDHEN and CDR2 SYDVKM. This CDR3 is 15 amino acids long. J lost 2 bases, V lost 6 bases, and 7 bases had no gene match. CDR3 amino acids: CASSLRTGNTDTQYF. For the CDR3, the DNA is TGTGCCAGCAGCCTGAGGACAGGGAACACAGATACGCAGTATTTT.

The chain couples TRBV28 to TRBJ2-5, with D possibly matching TRBD2 (6 bases). Trimming took 3 bases from V and 9 from J, leaving 20 bases between them. CDR3 length: 15 amino acids. Germline V gene data show CDR1 as MDHEN and CDR2 as SYDVKM. The CDR3 loop is CASSFLEEGDESQYF. The DNA of the CDR3 is TGTGCCAGCAGTTTCCTCGAGGAGGGTGACGAGTCCCAGTACTTC.

This clonotype was seen at least ten times. V gene TRBV7-2 combines with J gene TRBJ2-1, with 7 bases aligning to TRBD2. Trimming took 5 bases from V and 10 from J; bases not matched to a gene: 11. The CDR3 covers 14 residues. Germline V gene lookup returns CDR1 SGHTA and CDR2 FQGNSA. This chain's CDR3 is CASSPRASGAEQFF. The CDR3 DNA follows: TGTGCCAGCAGCCCCCGGGCTAGCGGAGCCGAGCAGTTCTTC.

This chain joins TRBV28 and TRBJ2-1, with 8 bases aligning to TRBD1. The CDR3 is 18 residues long. Germline CDR1 MDHEN, CDR2 SYDVKM. Trimming removed 0 bases from V and 0 bases from J; junction bases left unmatched: 7. This CDR3 reads CASSLWLQGVISYNEQFF. Written as DNA, the CDR3 is TGTGCCAGCAGTTTATGGTTACAGGGGGTAATCTCCTACAATGAGCAGTTCTTC.

This clonotype was picked up many times. The chain has TRBV6-5 and TRBJ1-6; D may be TRBD1 (5 bases). V dropped 2 bases and J dropped 9 bases, with 8 bases sitting between them. Germline CDR1 and CDR2: MNHEY and SVGAGI. This CDR3 spans 13 amino acids. The CDR3 DNA is TGTGCCAGCAGTTACGATGGGGGTTCACCCCTCCACTTT. This gives the protein CASSYDGGSPLHF.

This clonotype was observed many times. The rearrangement uses TRBV7-2 and TRBJ2-5; possibly TRBD1 for D (5 bases). V was trimmed by 4 bases and J by 2 bases, leaving 11 bases between them. Per germline, CDR1 SGHTA and CDR2 FQGNSA. This CDR3 region has 14 residues. The chain's CDR3 is CASSSWGDQETQYF. In nucleotides, the CDR3 is TGTGCCAGCAGCTCCTGGGGCGATCAAGAGACCCAGTACTTC.

In this sample, this clonotype turned up many times. The chain uses TRBV7-2 and TRBJ2-2; D perhaps matches TRBD2 (6 bases). Looked up from germline, CDR1 is SGHTA and CDR2 is FQGNSA. The CDR3 is 16 residues long. Trimming cost V 1 base and J 2 bases, with 11 bases left between them. The chain's CDR3 is CASSLESGLNTGELFF. CDR3 DNA sequence: TGTGCCAGCAGCTTAGAGTCGGGACTTAACACCGGGGAGCTGTTTTTT. The variable domain in full, with the rest retrieved from reference TRBV7-2 and TRBJ2-2, is GAGVSQSPSNKVTEKGKDVELRCDPISGHTALYWYRQSLGQGLEFLIYFQGNSAPDKSGLPSDRFSAERTGGSVSTLTIQRTQQEDSAVYLCASSLESGLNTGELFFGEGSRLTVL.

The chain joins TRBV10-3 to TRBJ2-3; 10 bases line up with TRBD2. The length of the CDR3 is 16 residues. V dropped 5 bases and J dropped 8; count of bases not matched to a gene: 13. Looked up from germline, CDR1 is ENHRY and CDR2 is SYGVKD. CDR3: CAISPTGTSAPGTQYF. CDR3 bases: TGTGCCATCAGTCCCACCGGGACTAGCGCCCCCGGTACGCAGTATTTT.

The chain employs TRBV7-9 and TRBJ2-6, with 8 bases aligning to TRBD2. The germline CDR1 and CDR2 sequences are SEHNR and FQNEAQ (reference sequence). The CDR3 loop spans 17 amino acids. With V trimmed by 3 bases and J by 0 bases, 4 bases remained unmatched. The CDR3 protein is CASSFGRGGSGANVLTF. CDR3 coding DNA: TGTGCCAGCAGCTTTGGCCGGGGGGGCTCTGGGGCCAACGTCCTGACTTTC.

The chain links TRBV28 to TRBJ1-2; no firm D call. V was cut by 3 bases and J by 2 bases, with 4 bases left in between. In germline, CDR1 is MDHEN, CDR2 SYDVKM. The CDR3 loop spans 12 amino acids. The CDR3 here is CASSFGNYGYTF. CDR3 sequence (DNA): TGTGCCAGCAGTTTCGGCAACTATGGCTACACCTTC.

V usage is TRBV6-5 and J usage is TRBJ1-3; the D is unclear. Trimming took off 6 bases at V and 6 bases at J, with 21 bases between the two ends. Germline values: CDR1 MNHEY, CDR2 SVGAGI. The CDR3 has 16 residues. The CDR3 loop is CASSPHISFGSNTIYF. CDR3 nucleotide sequence: TGTGCCAGCAGCCCCCATATTAGTTTTGGGTCAAACACCATATATTTT.

Comment on this clonotype: A much larger clone differs from this one at a single base, so this may be a read error. The rearrangement joins TRBV7-8 to TRBJ2-3, with 7 bases identical to TRBD2. The germline CDR1 and CDR2 sequences are SGHVS and FQNEAQ. The CDR3 has 16 residues. Unmatched junction bases numbered 12, after V lost 5 bases and J lost 4 bases. CDR3 sequence (DNA): TGTGCCAGCAGCGTATTTAGCGGGTCTCCAGCAGATACGCAGTATTTT. Its translation is CASSVFSGSPADTQYF.

In its sample, this clonotype was seen a few times. The V gene is TRBV2, the J gene TRBJ1-6; D call uncertain. CDR3 length: 11 residues. Looked up from germline, CDR1 is SNHLY and CDR2 is FYNNEI. V lost 7 bases and J lost 9, with 7 bases in between. The CDR3 nucleotides are TGTGCCAGCATAGGCGGTTCACCCCTCCACTTT. Its protein is CASIGGSPLHF.

The V call is TRBV20-1, the J call TRBJ2-3; the D gene is possibly TRBD2 (6 bases). The V gene lost 6 bases and the J gene lost 0 bases, with 10 bases spanning the gap. The CDR3 length is 13 residues. Germline V CDR1 and CDR2: DFQATT, SNEGSKA (reference sequence). As DNA, the CDR3 is TGCAGTGCATCGAGCGGGAGCACAGATACGCAGTATTTT. Its translation is CSASSGSTDTQYF.

The chain uses TRBV28 and TRBJ2-5; tentative D call: TRBD1 (6 bases). Trimming pared 2 bases from V and 4 bases from J, leaving 11 bases between. The CDR3 has 14 residues. Germline V CDR1 and CDR2: MDHEN, SYDVKM. The CDR3 DNA reads as TGTGCCAGCAGTTTAAGGTCAGGGGCAGAGACCCAGTACTTC. This gives the protein CASSLRSGAETQYF.